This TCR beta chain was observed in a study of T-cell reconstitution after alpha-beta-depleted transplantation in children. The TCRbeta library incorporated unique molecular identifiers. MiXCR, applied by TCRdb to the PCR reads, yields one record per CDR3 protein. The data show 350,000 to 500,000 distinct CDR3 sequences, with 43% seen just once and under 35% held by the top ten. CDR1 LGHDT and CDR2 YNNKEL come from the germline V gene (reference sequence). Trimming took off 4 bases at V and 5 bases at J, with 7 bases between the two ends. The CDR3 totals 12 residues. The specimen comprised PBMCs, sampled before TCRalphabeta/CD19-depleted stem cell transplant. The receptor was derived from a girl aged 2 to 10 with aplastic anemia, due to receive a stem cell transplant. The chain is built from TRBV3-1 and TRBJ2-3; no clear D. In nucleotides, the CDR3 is TGTGCCAGCAGCCGGGTGAAAGATACGCAGTATTTT. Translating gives CASSRVKDTQYF.